These 30 T cell receptor beta chains originate from one sample sequenced in a study of technical replicates of blood from several donors. The protocol was immunoSEQ multiplex PCR, while the TCRdb copy is restricted to in-frame clones and leaves out a portion. The table lists approximately 76,000 clones, more than 85% of them singletons. The sequenced material came from T cells isolated from PBMCs. The receptor source for this set is a human donor in good health.

J is TRBJ2-5 and V is TRBV28; 12 bases align to TRBD2. Trimming took 7 bases from V and 5 from J; bases not matched to a gene: 11. Germline V gene lookup returns CDR1 MDHEN and CDR2 SYDVKM. The CDR3 is 16 residues long. CDR3 region: CASTTGTSGLGETQYF. CDR3 DNA sequence: TGTGCCAGCACAACCGGGACTAGCGGGTTGGGGGAGACCCAGTACTTC. Using reference TRBV28 and TRBJ2-5 for the parts outside the CDR3, the full variable domain is DVKVTQSSRYLVKRTGEKVFLECVQDMDHENMFWYRQDPGLGLRLIYFSYDVKMKEKGDIPEGYSVSREKKERFSLILESASTNQTSMYLCASTTGTSGLGETQYFGPGTRLLVL.

The chain recombines TRBV10-1 with TRBJ2-1, with D tentatively TRBD2 (6 bases). The germline V gene has CDR1 WNHNN and CDR2 SYGVQD (reference sequence). The ends were cut back, 4 bases at V and 7 bases at J, with 11 bases in the middle. The CDR3 is 13 amino acids. The CDR3 region is CASSGQRGNEQFF. The CDR3 DNA follows: TGCGCCAGCAGTGGGCAACGGGGGAATGAGCAGTTCTTC.

The chain is built from TRBV28 and TRBJ1-4, with TRBD1 matching 9 bases. The V segment lost 5 bases and the J segment 8 bases; nucleotides outside the gene matches: 9. The CDR3 extends over 15 amino acids. CDR1 is MDHEN and CDR2 is SYDVKM in the germline V gene. For the CDR3, the DNA is TGTGCCAGCAGTACCCCCGGGACAGGGTGGGAAAAACTGTTTTTT. Protein product: CASSTPGTGWEKLFF. The full variable domain, with the rest looked up from reference TRBV28 and TRBJ1-4, is DVKVTQSSRYLVKRTGEKVFLECVQDMDHENMFWYRQDPGLGLRLIYFSYDVKMKEKGDIPEGYSVSREKKERFSLILESASTNQTSMYLCASSTPGTGWEKLFFGSGTQLSVL.

The CDR3 DNA is TGTGCCAGCGAGGTTACCTACGAGCAGTACTTC. This gives the protein CASEVTYEQYF. This rearrangement joins TRBV2 to TRBJ2-7; D not resolved. The CDR3 is 11 amino acids. The germline V gene encodes CDR1 SNHLY and CDR2 FYNNEI. V gave up 8 bases and J gave up 2 bases, with 7 bases separating them.

The gene calls are TRBV6-5 and TRBJ1-4; 7 bases fit TRBD1. CDR1 is MNHEY and CDR2 is SVGAGI in the germline V gene. The ends lost 2 bases at V and 7 bases at J; junction bases unmatched: 4. The CDR3 totals 14 residues. The CDR3 sequence: CASSYDRVGEKLFF. As DNA, the CDR3 is TGTGCCAGCAGTTACGACAGGGTGGGTGAAAAACTGTTTTTT.

The chain recombines TRBV27 with TRBJ2-5; D might be TRBD1 (7 bases). Trimming pared 8 bases from V and 5 bases from J, leaving 18 bases between. This CDR3 is 14 amino acids long. The V gene's germline CDR1 is MNHEY and CDR2 SMNVEV (reference sequence). The CDR3 protein is CASGLSGGWETQYF. In nucleotides, the CDR3 is TGTGCCAGCGGTCTTTCAGGGGGGTGGGAGACCCAGTACTTC.

The chain recombines TRBV5-1 with TRBJ2-7; 10 nucleotides match TRBD1. The J segment lost 6 bases and the V segment lost 6 bases, leaving 9 bases of the junction unmatched. Germline values: CDR1 SGHRS, CDR2 YFSETQ. The CDR3 runs 14 residues. The CDR3 DNA is TGCGCCAGCACCTCCGGGACAGGGGTCCGCGAGCAGTACTTC. Translation gives CASTSGTGVREQYF.

With respect to this clone: A junction end diverges from the germline sequence, so it may reflect a read error. The chain combines TRBV2 with TRBJ1-1; D remains unclear. CDR3 size: 12 residues. Germline V gene data show CDR1 as SNHLY and CDR2 as FYNNEI. For the CDR3, the DNA is TGTGCCAGCAGTGACCCTTATGGTTCTTCGGTTTTT. As protein: CASSDPYGSSVF.

The chain links TRBV2 to TRBJ2-1, with 10 bases aligning to TRBD2. The trim removed 6 bases at V and 5 bases at J, leaving 7 bases unmatched. This CDR3 region has 15 residues. Germline CDR1 is SNHLY and CDR2 is FYNNEI. The CDR3, as DNA: TGTGCCAGCAGAGTTCTAGCGGGAGCCGACAATGAGCAGTTCTTC. This encodes CASRVLAGADNEQFF.

J is TRBJ2-7 and V is TRBV29-1; possible D gene TRBD2, 7 bases. The CDR3 length is 14 residues. Deletions cut 5 bases from V and 0 bases from J, with 14 bases between. Germline values: CDR1 SQVTM, CDR2 ANQGSEA. CDR3 nucleotide sequence: TGCAGCGTTACGGGGGGCGGAAGCTCCTACGAGCAGTACTTC. Translated, it gives CSVTGGGSSYEQYF.

This chain joins TRBV7-8 and TRBJ1-2, with TRBD1 identical over 8 bases. The V segment lost 5 bases and the J segment 8 bases; nucleotides outside the gene matches: 10. The CDR3 sequence is 14 residues long. Germline CDR1 reads SGHVS; CDR2 reads FQNEAQ. Here the CDR3 reads CASSPRTGSKGYTF. CDR3 nucleotides: TGTGCCAGCAGCCCGAGGACAGGGTCGAAGGGCTACACCTTC.

J is TRBJ2-4 and V is TRBV5-1; 10 positions agree with TRBD2. Germline V CDR1 and CDR2: SGHRS, YFSETQ. The CDR3 is 15 amino acids. Unmatched junction bases numbered 13, after V lost 1 base and J lost 15 bases. The CDR3 spells CASSLTSGTSKVWYF. CDR3 nucleotide sequence: TGCGCCAGCAGCTTGACTAGCGGGACCTCCAAGGTATGGTACTTC.

This clone was seen only once. The CDR3 coding sequence is TGTGCCAGCAGTTACTCGATTCAAAGGCAGGCCGGGGAGCTGTTTTTT. This sequence encodes CASSYSIQRQAGELFF. The V and J genes are TRBV6-5 and TRBJ2-2; no clear D. V was clipped by 0 bases and J by 6 bases, with 14 bases between them. CDR3 length equals 16 residues. Germline V lookup: CDR1 MNHEY, CDR2 SVGAGI.

The rearrangement joins TRBV4-1 to TRBJ1-1; the match to TRBD1 covers 8 bases. The CDR3 runs 13 residues. Germline loops: CDR1 MGHRA, CDR2 YSYEKL. The trim removed 3 bases at V and 6 bases at J, leaving 3 bases unmatched. The chain's CDR3 is CASSHGRGPEAFF. The CDR3 DNA sequence: TGCGCCAGCAGCCACGGCAGGGGGCCTGAAGCTTTCTTT.

The chain is built from TRBV28 and TRBJ2-4; 7 nucleotides match TRBD1. V gave up 2 bases and J gave up 3 bases; unmatched junction bases: 7. The CDR3 loop spans 16 amino acids. Germline V gene data show CDR1 as MDHEN and CDR2 as SYDVKM. The CDR3: CASSLRPGQSKNIQYF. In DNA, the CDR3 is TGTGCCAGCAGTTTACGTCCGGGACAGAGCAAAAACATTCAGTACTTC.

CDR3 region: CASSPHQDGGYTF. In DNA form, the CDR3 reads TGTGCCAGCAGCCCACACCAGGATGGAGGCTACACCTTC. This rearrangement joins TRBV14 to TRBJ1-2; D is unclear. The CDR3 spans 13 residues. Trimming stripped 4 bases from V and 8 bases from J, with 14 bases between. Germline CDR1 and CDR2: SGHDN and FVKESK.

The chain is built from TRBV10-1 and TRBJ1-1, with 9 nucleotides matching TRBD1. The CDR3 length is 15 residues. The V segment lost 3 bases and the J segment 5 bases; nucleotides outside the gene matches: 7. Germline V gives CDR1 WNHNN, CDR2 SYGVQD (reference sequence). The CDR3 DNA follows: TGCGCCAGCAGTGATCCCAGGACAGGGGATACTGAAGCTTTCTTT. It encodes CASSDPRTGDTEAFF.

The chain joins TRBV19 to TRBJ2-4, with 7 bases lining up with TRBD1. This CDR3 region has 13 residues. CDR1 is LNHDA, CDR2 SQIVND, per germline (reference sequence). With 7 bases clipped from V and 1 base from J, the junction kept 1 base outside the gene matches. The CDR3 region has the DNA TGTGCCAGTAAGGACAGGGCCAAAAACATTCAGTACTTC. It specifies CASKDRAKNIQYF.

V is TRBV2 and J is TRBJ1-2, with D possibly TRBD1 on 5 matching bases. The germline gives CDR1 SNHLY, CDR2 FYNNEI. The CDR3 has 13 residues. Trimming left V 6 bases short and J 4 bases short, with 12 bases between. The DNA of the CDR3 is TGTGCCAGCAGGGCTGACAGTGGCTATGGCTACACCTTC. Protein: CASRADSGYGYTF.

The chain couples TRBV5-6 to TRBJ2-2; 8 positions agree with TRBD2. The V and J ends lost 1 base and 6 bases, in that order; junction bases with no gene match: 8. CDR1 and CDR2 from the germline V gene are SGHDT and YYEEEE. This CDR3 has 16 residues. The CDR3 nucleotides are TGTGCCAGCAGCTTGTTCTCGGGGGGGCCCTCCGGGGAGCTGTTTTTT. It codes for CASSLFSGGPSGELFF.

This clone was seen once. V and J are TRBV11-2 and TRBJ2-1; 15 bases line up with TRBD2. Germline CDR1 SGHAT, CDR2 FQNNGV. Germline trimming cut 5 bases from V and 9 bases from J; bases unmatched to any gene: 8. The CDR3 is made up of 16 amino acids. For the CDR3, the DNA is TGTGCCAGCAGCGACACCGGGACTAGCGGGAGGATTGAGCAGTTCTTC. Protein product: CASSDTGTSGRIEQFF.

This chain connects TRBV19 to TRBJ2-5; TRBD2 aligns across 9 bases. V shed 4 bases, J shed 2 bases, and the junction held 17 bases outside the gene matches. Per the germline V gene, CDR1 is LNHDA and CDR2 is SQIVND (reference sequence). This CDR3 has 19 residues. Here the CDR3 DNA reads TGTGCCAGTAGTAGAGCGAGTGGCGGGGGGGCGGAGGGGCAAGAGACCCAGTACTTC. Translating it yields CASSRASGGGAEGQETQYF.

This clone was seen once. The chain uses TRBV19 and TRBJ2-7, with 8 bases fitting TRBD2. Germline V gives CDR1 LNHDA, CDR2 SQIVND (reference sequence). Germline trimming cut 2 bases from V and 3 bases from J; bases unmatched to any gene: 6. There are 15 residues in the CDR3. In nucleotides, the CDR3 is TGTGCCAGTAGTATAAGTAGCGGGACCCTCTACGAGCAGTACTTC. Its translation: CASSISSGTLYEQYF.

V usage is TRBV29-1 and J usage is TRBJ2-1, with 9 positions matching TRBD2. Looked up from germline, CDR1 is SQVTM and CDR2 is ANQGSEA. V lost 2 bases and J lost 9; bases outside the gene matches: 11. There are 15 residues in the CDR3. CDR3 DNA: TGCAGCGTTGAAACTCTTAGCGGGGGTTACGGTGAGCAGTTCTTC. This translates into CSVETLSGGYGEQFF.

The chain uses TRBV5-1 and TRBJ2-5; 7 positions match TRBD1. The CDR3 is made up of 14 amino acids. Germline values: CDR1 SGHRS, CDR2 YFSETQ. After removal of 4 bases from V and 5 bases from J, the junction contained 8 bases not matched to a gene. The CDR3 loop is CASSGTAGRETQYF. The CDR3 nucleotides read TGCGCCAGCAGCGGGACAGCCGGAAGGGAGACCCAGTACTTC.

The gene calls are TRBV6-5 and TRBJ1-1, with TRBD1 as a possible D gene (5 bases). V gave up 6 bases and J gave up 8 bases, with 16 bases separating them. From germline, CDR1 is MNHEY and CDR2 SVGAGI. The CDR3 has 13 residues. For the CDR3, the DNA is TGTGCCAGCAGCCAACCAGGGCGTTCCGAAGCTTTCTTT. Translation: CASSQPGRSEAFF.

The rearrangement joins TRBV4-1 to TRBJ1-5, with 11 bases fitting TRBD1. V gave up 0 bases and J gave up 9 bases; unmatched junction bases: 10. CDR3 length: 17 amino acids. From germline, CDR1 is MGHRA and CDR2 YSYEKL. CDR3 protein: CASSQERGGTGGRPQHF. CDR3 nucleotides: TGCGCCAGCAGCCAAGAAAGGGGGGGGACAGGGGGAAGGCCCCAGCATTTT.

Only a few counts were recorded for this clone. The rearrangement uses TRBV18 and TRBJ2-1; maybe TRBD2 (6 bases). This CDR3 contains 15 residues. The V end was cut by 6 bases, the J end by 0 bases, with 12 bases between. Germline V CDR1 and CDR2: KGHSH, LQKENI. The CDR3 coding sequence is TGTGCCAGCTCTGGCGTCGGGAGCTCCTACAATGAGCAGTTCTTC. It specifies CASSGVGSSYNEQFF.

The CDR3 DNA is TGTGCCAGGGGACAGGGGCCTTCCTACGAGCAGTACTTC. Translating it yields CARGQGPSYEQYF. The chain links TRBV2 to TRBJ2-7, with TRBD1 identical over 10 bases. This CDR3 has 13 amino acids. Looked up from germline, CDR1 is SNHLY and CDR2 is FYNNEI. J lost 1 base, V lost 9 bases, and 3 bases had no gene match.

V is TRBV28 and J is TRBJ2-3; no firm D call. V shed 3 bases and J shed 0 bases, with 10 bases lying between them. CDR1 is MDHEN, CDR2 SYDVKM, per germline. This CDR3 is 15 amino acids long. CDR3 DNA: TGTGCCAGCAGTTTGAGTGGGCTCAGCACAGATACGCAGTATTTT. Translated, it gives CASSLSGLSTDTQYF.